This TCR beta chain emerged from a study of vaccination and CD4 T cells after COVID-19. Study-wide background: There were two doses of either BNT162b2 or mRNA-1273 vaccine given to participants. Post-COVID draws followed diagnosis by a median roughly 93 days (range 35 to 161). Post-vaccine sample collection happened at a median of 72 days after dose two, ranging 14 to 241. Notes on the study in general: There was no significant change from approximately 23 to 38 median reactive clonotypes.

Trimming stripped 5 bases from V and 5 bases from J, with 16 bases between. CDR1 and CDR2 (germline): MGHDK, SYGVNS. The CDR3 length is 15 residues. The Oncomine TCR Beta short-read assay generated sequence data from the DNA of cultured CD4+ T cells. TCRdb re-analysed the PCR reads in MiXCR, keeping a single row per CDR3 protein. The table records around 15,000 distinct CDR3 sequences, about four fifths of them present only once. As for this clonotype: Its antigen is unidentified.

As for treatment: roughly nine-day PBMC culture with coronavirus spike peptide pools or control peptides (ViraFEST assay). This clonotype was obtained from a human donor who received a COVID-19 vaccine. This sample comprised CD4+ T cells from blood, cultured in vitro, obtained after SARS-CoV-2 vaccination. The chain carries TRBV25-1 and TRBJ1-5, with D unresolved. As DNA, the CDR3 is TGTGCCAGCAGTAAGTCGGTCTTACCGGATCAGCCCCAGCATTTT. Protein sequence: CASSKSVLPDQPQHF.